This T cell receptor (beta chain) emerged from a study of shared clonotypes between healthy human individuals. Looking at the study overall: For every donor, three CD4 naive, three CD4 memory, two CD8 naive and one CD8 memory plates were used.

CDR1 SGHRS and CDR2 YFSETQ come from the germline V gene. J was trimmed by 2 bases and V by 2 bases; bases with no gene match: 9. The CDR3 is made up of 16 amino acids. In the CD4+ fraction, cells were divided into CD45RA+ naive and CD45RA-negative memory subsets. Produced via immunoSEQ multiplex PCR; TCRdb's table is partial and in-frame only. The sample contains 2 million to 2.5 million clones, 90% to 96% of which appear only once. On this clone: Its specificity is unknown.

Study-level findings and limits: Researchers sampled blood only, noting tissue repertoires likely differ. Clonotype sharing across donors was expected to vary with sequencing depth.

Sequencing used naive CD4+ T cells sorted from blood. Noted subset: CD45RA+ positively selected. The V call is TRBV5-1, the J call TRBJ1-2; 7 bases are shared with TRBD1. The receptor was derived from a man aged 18 to 29 in good health. The CDR3 spells CASSLGTASPNYGYTF. CDR3 nucleotides: TGCGCCAGCAGCTTAGGGACAGCCAGCCCCAACTATGGCTACACCTTC.